These 32 T cell receptor beta chains came from one sample sequenced in a study of blood T cell repertoires in COVID-19. Produced via immunoSEQ multiplex PCR; TCRdb's table is partial and in-frame only. The table records roughly 250,000 clones, over 80% of them present only once. The sample consisted of PBMCs or T cells enriched from blood (not recorded which). The receptors shown here come from a man aged 50-60 years who had been exposed to COVID-19.

The chain has TRBV19 and TRBJ2-1; 7 bases are a match to TRBD2. V trimming: 3 bases; J trimming: 9 bases; junction bases outside the gene matches: 11. Germline lookup yields CDR1 LNHDA and CDR2 SQIVND (reference sequence). The CDR3 loop spans 15 amino acids. CDR3 in amino acids: CASSILRHPGGEQFF. CDR3 in DNA: TGTGCCAGTAGTATCCTCAGACACCCGGGGGGTGAGCAGTTCTTC. The full variable domain, its missing parts supplied by reference TRBV19 and TRBJ2-1, is DGGITQSPKYLFRKEGQNVTLSCEQNLNHDAMYWYRQDPGQGLRLIYYSQIVNDFQKGDIAEGYSVSREKKESFPLTVTSAQKNPTAFYLCASSILRHPGGEQFFGPGTRLTVL.

This clone has only one observation. V is TRBV9 and J is TRBJ1-2; D is possibly TRBD1 (6 bases). CDR3 size: 15 residues. From germline, CDR1 is SGDLS and CDR2 YYNGEE. Trimming left V 2 bases short and J 2 bases short, with 13 bases between. The CDR3 DNA sequence: TGTGCCAGCAGCGTTACAGGGTACTCAAACTATGGCTACACCTTC. This sequence encodes CASSVTGYSNYGYTF. Full variable domain (missing parts from reference TRBV9 and TRBJ1-2): DSGVTQTPKHLITATGQRVTLRCSPRSGDLSVYWYQQSLDQGLQFLIQYYNGEERAKGNILERFSAQQFPDLHSELNLSSLELGDSALYFCASSVTGYSNYGYTFGSGTRLTVV.

This clone was recorded once. DNA of the CDR3: TGTGCCAGCAGCCTGGGCCTTGATAGCACAGATACGCAGTATTTT. Amino acids: CASSLGLDSTDTQYF. The chain recombines TRBV13 with TRBJ2-3, with D unresolved. Trimming cost V 5 bases and J 0 bases, with 12 bases left between them. CDR3 length: 15 amino acids. Germline values: CDR1 PRHDT, CDR2 FYEKMQ (reference sequence). Together with reference TRBV13 and TRBJ2-3, the CDR3 gives the full variable domain: AAGVIQSPRHLIKEKRETATLKCYPIPRHDTVYWYQQGPGQDPQFLISFYEKMQSDKGSIPDRFSAQQFSDYHSELNMSSLELGDSALYFCASSLGLDSTDTQYFGPGTRLTVL.

The genes are TRBV28 and TRBJ1-4; D is unresolved. Germline V gene sequence: CDR1 MDHEN, CDR2 SYDVKM. Trimming pared 5 bases from V and 7 bases from J, leaving 17 bases between. CDR3 length: 15 residues. CDR3 in amino acids: CASSPRGGAGEKLFF. The DNA of the CDR3 is TGTGCCAGCAGTCCACGGGGAGGTGCGGGTGAAAAACTGTTTTTT.

J is TRBJ1-1 and V is TRBV11-3, with D unclear. This CDR3 has 14 residues. CDR1 is SGHNT and CDR2 is YENEEA in the germline V gene. Deletions cut 1 base from V and 1 base from J, with 7 bases between. The CDR3 spells CASSLGGRNTEAFF. CDR3 bases: TGTGCCAGCAGCTTAGGTGGCAGGAACACTGAAGCTTTCTTT.

The chain employs TRBV18 and TRBJ1-2; 9 nucleotides line up with TRBD1. Germline-derived CDR1 and CDR2 are KGHSH and LQKENI. The CDR3 runs 14 residues. Trimming removed 4 bases from V and 8 bases from J; junction bases left unmatched: 8. The CDR3: CASSLTRTGDGYTF. CDR3 in DNA: TGTGCCAGCTCACTTACCCGGACAGGGGACGGCTACACCTTC.

The chain recombines TRBV9 with TRBJ2-1; TRBD2 matches at 12 bases. CDR3 size: 16 residues. V lost 0 bases, J lost 9 bases, and 7 bases stayed unmatched. Germline CDR1 SGDLS, CDR2 YYNGEE. DNA of the CDR3: TGTGCCAGCAGCGTAGTCCTAGCGGGAGGGGCTGGTGAGCAGTTCTTC. Its translation is CASSVVLAGGAGEQFF. Full variable domain (outside the CDR3, taken from reference TRBV9 and TRBJ2-1): DSGVTQTPKHLITATGQRVTLRCSPRSGDLSVYWYQQSLDQGLQFLIQYYNGEERAKGNILERFSAQQFPDLHSELNLSSLELGDSALYFCASSVVLAGGAGEQFFGPGTRLTVL.

J is TRBJ1-2 and V is TRBV10-3; TRBD1 agrees at 11 bases. V lost 2 bases and J lost 3; bases outside the gene matches: 2. The CDR3 length is 15 residues. Germline V gene sequence: CDR1 ENHRY, CDR2 SYGVKD. CDR3 residues: CAISERGQGDYGYTF. Here the CDR3 DNA reads TGTGCCATCAGTGAGCGGGGACAGGGGGACTATGGCTACACCTTC.

The gene calls are TRBV20-1 and TRBJ1-5, with unresolved D. In germline, CDR1 is DFQATT, CDR2 SNEGSKA (reference sequence). The CDR3 covers 13 residues. V gave up 3 bases and J gave up 0 bases, with 6 bases separating them. CDR3 DNA: TGCAGTGCTAGTCCAGATAGCAATCAGCCCCAGCATTTT. It encodes CSASPDSNQPQHF.

The chain has TRBV30 and TRBJ2-6; 8 positions match TRBD1. CDR3 length: 15 residues. Germline loops: CDR1 GTSNPN, CDR2 SVGIG (reference sequence). V trimming: 2 bases; J trimming: 4 bases; junction bases outside the gene matches: 4. This CDR3 is CAWSRQGMGANVLTF. CDR3 bases: TGTGCCTGGAGTCGACAGGGGATGGGGGCCAACGTCCTGACTTTC.

The chain links TRBV28 to TRBJ2-7, with 13 bases identical to TRBD2. The germline gives CDR1 MDHEN, CDR2 SYDVKM. The CDR3 totals 14 residues. Losses at the gene ends were 7 bases for V and 3 bases for J; bases not matched to a gene: 3. In nucleotides, the CDR3 is TGTGCCAGCACCGGGACTAGCGGGAACTACGAGCAGTACGTC. Protein sequence: CASTGTSGNYEQYV.

The rearrangement joins TRBV6-2 or TRBV6-3 to TRBJ2-7; the match to TRBD2 covers 9 bases. This CDR3 has 14 amino acids. The J segment lost 6 bases and the V segment lost 5 bases, leaving 8 bases of the junction unmatched. The germline gives CDR1 MNHEY, CDR2 SVGEGT. In DNA, the CDR3 is TGTGCCAGCAGTAGGGATAGCGGGAGCGGCGAGCAGTACGTC. Residues: CASSRDSGSGEQYV.

This chain uses TRBV6-5 with TRBJ1-4; D ambiguous. CDR3 length: 14 amino acids. V lost 6 bases and J lost 7, with 15 bases in between. Germline CDR1 reads MNHEY; CDR2 reads SVGAGI. The CDR3 is CASSFLGLGEKLFF. CDR3 DNA: TGTGCCAGCAGCTTCCTCGGGTTGGGTGAAAAACTGTTTTTT.

This clone was counted a single time. V gene TRBV4-1 combines with J gene TRBJ1-1; 9 nucleotides match TRBD1. J was trimmed by 6 bases and V by 1 base; bases with no gene match: 12. The CDR3 totals 17 residues. Looked up from germline, CDR1 is MGHRA and CDR2 is YSYEKL. Here the CDR3 reads CASSQVSFGDREAEAFF. The CDR3 region has the DNA TGCGCCAGCAGCCAAGTTTCGTTTGGGGACAGGGAGGCTGAAGCTTTCTTT.

The V call is TRBV24-1, the J call TRBJ2-3, with D tentatively TRBD1 (6 bases). CDR1 and CDR2 from the germline V gene are KGHDR and SFDVKD. The V end lost 4 bases, the J end lost 1 base, and 14 bases lay between the germline ends. The length of the CDR3 is 16 residues. The CDR3 DNA follows: TGTGCCACCAGTGACCCGCGGGCAGGGGGCACAGATACGCAGTATTTT. Translating it yields CATSDPRAGGTDTQYF.

This clone has just one count. J is TRBJ1-1 and V is TRBV5-1; the D gene is possibly TRBD1 (5 bases). V gave up 1 base and J gave up 5 bases, with 18 bases separating them. The CDR3 contains 16 residues. Per germline, CDR1 SGHRS and CDR2 YFSETQ. In nucleotides, the CDR3 is TGCGCCAGCAGCTTGTTTCGACAGACATTTGCGACTGAAGCTTTCTTT. It yields the protein CASSLFRQTFATEAFF.

This chain joins TRBV9 and TRBJ1-1; D is undetermined. The germline V gene has CDR1 SGDLS and CDR2 YYNGEE. The V end lost 2 bases, the J end lost 4 bases, and 12 bases lay between the germline ends. The CDR3 has 14 residues. CDR3 sequence reads: CASSVIEEGTEAFF. CDR3 nucleotide sequence: TGTGCCAGCAGCGTGATAGAAGAGGGCACTGAAGCTTTCTTT.

This chain links TRBV11-3 with TRBJ2-1, with D unclear. Germline loops: CDR1 SGHNT, CDR2 YENEEA. This CDR3 has 12 residues. Trimming took 2 bases from V and 3 from J, leaving 2 bases between them. The CDR3 DNA follows: TGTGCCAGCAGCTTATACTACAATGAGCAGTTCTTC. Translating it yields CASSLYYNEQFF.

DNA for the CDR3: TGTGCCATCAACCCGACAGTGGGCAGGGGCTACACCTTC. Translated: CAINPTVGRGYTF. The chain couples TRBV10-3 to TRBJ1-2, with D possibly being TRBD1 (5 bases). In germline, CDR1 is ENHRY, CDR2 SYGVKD. CDR3 length equals 13 residues. V gave up 7 bases and J gave up 8 bases, with 17 bases separating them.

This clone was counted a single time. The chain uses TRBV15 and TRBJ2-4, with TRBD1 matching over 7 bases. This CDR3 comprises 14 residues. CDR1 and CDR2 from the germline V gene are LNHNV and YYDKDF (reference sequence). Trimming cost V 5 bases and J 6 bases; bases outside gene matches: 7. Here the CDR3 reads CATSRRGDRNIQYF. In DNA form, the CDR3 reads TGTGCCACCAGCCGGAGAGGGGACAGAAACATTCAGTACTTC.

This clone was counted a single time. The chain recombines TRBV2 with TRBJ1-2; possibly TRBD1 for D (5 bases). V was cut by 6 bases and J by 4 bases, with 9 bases left in between. This CDR3 region has 12 residues. The V gene's germline CDR1 is SNHLY and CDR2 FYNNEI. The DNA of the CDR3 is TGTGCCAGCAGGCGACAGCCCTATGGCTACACCTTC. This gives the protein CASRRQPYGYTF. The complete variable domain, with remaining parts taken from reference TRBV2 and TRBJ1-2, reads EPEVTQTPSHQVTQMGQEVILRCVPISNHLYFYWYRQILGQKVEFLVSFYNNEISEKSEIFDDQFSVERPDGSNFTLKIRSTKLEDSAMYFCASRRQPYGYTFGSGTRLTVV.

This clone came up once. The gene calls are TRBV19 and TRBJ2-3, with 11 bases matching TRBD1. V lost 9 bases, J lost 4 bases, and 12 bases stayed unmatched. There are 16 residues in the CDR3. The germline V gene encodes CDR1 LNHDA and CDR2 SQIVND (reference sequence). DNA for the CDR3: TGTGCCAGCGCCTCCCGACGGACAGGGGGCGCAGATACGCAGTATTTT. It translates to CASASRRTGGADTQYF.

This clone appeared a few times. The V gene is TRBV19, the J gene TRBJ1-1; 10 bases align to TRBD1. Germline CDR1 and CDR2: LNHDA and SQIVND (reference sequence). The CDR3 has 14 residues. The V and J ends lost 9 bases and 4 bases, in that order; junction bases with no gene match: 8. As DNA, the CDR3 is TGTGCCAGCGGGACAGGGGTTATGAGCACTGAAGCTTTCTTT. It specifies CASGTGVMSTEAFF.

The V gene is TRBV9, the J gene TRBJ1-2; possible D gene TRBD1, 5 bases. The CDR3 has 14 amino acids. Trimming left V 0 bases short and J 5 bases short, with 11 bases between. Germline CDR1 reads SGDLS; CDR2 reads YYNGEE. The DNA for the CDR3 is TGTGCCAGCAGCGTAGATCCGACAGCTTATGGCTACACCTTC. Protein product: CASSVDPTAYGYTF.

This clone was seen once. The chain joins TRBV28 to TRBJ1-4; D is undetermined. The germline V and J ends were trimmed by 5 bases and 0 bases, with 7 bases remaining between them. From germline, CDR1 is MDHEN and CDR2 SYDVKM. The CDR3 extends over 14 amino acids. The CDR3 coding sequence is TGTGCCAGCAGTCCGGGTTCAACTAATGAAAAACTGTTTTTT. Translating gives CASSPGSTNEKLFF.

This chain joins TRBV9 and TRBJ2-1, with 13 nucleotides matching TRBD2. The CDR3 is 18 residues long. V gave up 7 bases and J gave up 9 bases; unmatched junction bases: 19. Germline V gives CDR1 SGDLS, CDR2 YYNGEE. This CDR3 reads CASQLGTSGGARGSEQFF. Here the CDR3 DNA reads TGTGCCAGCCAGCTCGGAACTAGCGGGGGGGCTAGGGGTAGTGAGCAGTTCTTC.

The V and J genes are TRBV19 and TRBJ1-2, with a weak D call TRBD1 (5 bases). Germline V gene sequence: CDR1 LNHDA, CDR2 SQIVND (reference sequence). The length of the CDR3 is 12 residues. Trimming shortened V by 4 bases and J by 7 bases, and 10 bases separated the two germline ends. CDR3 sequence (DNA): TGTGCCAGTAGTACCCAGGGATTTGGCTACACCTTC. Translating it yields CASSTQGFGYTF. Using reference TRBV19 and TRBJ1-2 for the parts outside the CDR3, the full variable domain is DGGITQSPKYLFRKEGQNVTLSCEQNLNHDAMYWYRQDPGQGLRLIYYSQIVNDFQKGDIAEGYSVSREKKESFPLTVTSAQKNPTAFYLCASSTQGFGYTFGSGTRLTVV.

The chain has TRBV5-1 and TRBJ1-1; TRBD1 aligns across 8 bases. CDR1 and CDR2 (germline): SGHRS, YFSETQ. V lost 5 bases, J lost 1 base, and 4 bases stayed unmatched. This CDR3 comprises 14 residues. The CDR3 protein is CASSADRANTEAFF. CDR3 in DNA: TGCGCCAGCAGTGCGGACAGGGCGAACACTGAAGCTTTCTTT.

The gene calls are TRBV2 and TRBJ1-2; tentatively, D is TRBD1 (6 bases). V lost 7 bases and J 8 bases, leaving 14 bases between the germline ends. Germline CDR1 SNHLY, CDR2 FYNNEI. The CDR3 covers 12 residues. The CDR3 region has the DNA TGTGCCAGCAAACTTACAGGGCAGGGCTACACCTTC. This encodes CASKLTGQGYTF.

The rearrangement links TRBV5-6 to TRBJ1-2; D is uncertain. The V gene's germline CDR1 is SGHDT and CDR2 YYEEEE. The CDR3 loop spans 12 amino acids. Trimming removed 6 bases at V and 7 bases at J, with 13 bases between. The CDR3 DNA reads as TGTGCCAGCATGTACACGCGAGGTGGCTACACCTTC. Protein sequence: CASMYTRGGYTF.

V usage is TRBV6-5 and J usage is TRBJ2-6; 7 bases map to TRBD1. This CDR3 comprises 15 residues. V gave up 2 bases and J gave up 2 bases; unmatched junction bases: 0. Germline values: CDR1 MNHEY, CDR2 SVGAGI. CDR3 sequence reads: CASSYRGPGANVLTF. CDR3 bases: TGTGCCAGCAGTTACAGGGGGCCTGGGGCCAACGTCCTGACTTTC.

J is TRBJ1-1 and V is TRBV6-4; D might be TRBD1 (5 bases). CDR1 is MRHNA and CDR2 is SNTAGT in the germline V gene. With 2 bases removed from V and 5 bases from J, the gap between germline ends came to 9 bases. This CDR3 has 13 amino acids. CDR3 amino acids: CASSDEEGTEAFF. CDR3 DNA sequence: TGTGCCAGCAGTGACGAGGAGGGGACTGAAGCTTTCTTT.